Here is one TCR beta chain with its context. After removal of 2 bases from V and 9 bases from J, the junction contained 6 bases not matched to a gene. Germline V lookup: CDR1 SGHNT, CDR2 YYREEE (reference sequence). The CDR3 totals 14 residues. Method: immunoSEQ multiplex PCR; TCRdb's copy keeps in-frame clones and lacks some. The sample lists about 50,000 clones; 80% to 95% were seen once. This record comes from a study of T cell changes during pregnancy in multiple sclerosis. The source was CD4+ T cells from peripheral blood mononuclear cells, collected in the second trimester of pregnancy. The chain recombines TRBV5-4 with TRBJ2-1; the match to TRBD1 covers 9 bases. The TCR sequence derives from a female donor with multiple sclerosis, enrolled in a pregnancy study. CDR3 coding DNA: TGTGCCAGCAGCTTCCGGGACAGGGTTACTGAGCAGTTCTTC. Residues: CASSFRDRVTEQFF. Full variable domain (remainder filled in from reference TRBV5-4 and TRBJ2-1): ETGVTQSPTHLIKTRGQQVTLRCSSQSGHNTVSWYQQALGQGPQFIFQYYREEENGRGNFPPRFSGLQFPNYSSELNVNALELDDSALYLCASSFRDRVTEQFFGPGTRLTVL.